This entry concerns a single T cell receptor beta chain. Authors' processing steps: Estimation of nucleated cell counts was performed using reference gene primer amplification. The table came from immunoSEQ multiplex PCR; TCRdb's copy has only in-frame clones and leaves some out. Clone size and V and J calls were adopted from that table, with D and trimming inferred from the DNA. The table records some 25,000 clones, approximately 78% of them present only once. This sample was included in a study of blood T cell repertoires in COVID-19. On the study more broadly: Italy, Spain and the United States were the sources of the convalescent and acute COVID-19 samples.

V shed 5 bases and J 4 bases; nucleotides not matched to a gene: 6. This CDR3 is 15 amino acids long. The germline V gene has CDR1 SGHTA and CDR2 FQGTGA. This sequence joins TRBV7-3 and TRBJ2-3; 10 nucleotides agree with TRBD2. The specimen sequenced was peripheral blood. This sequence was found in a human donor in a cohort sampled during active COVID-19. The CDR3 loop is CASSVPSGSSDTQYF. The CDR3 DNA sequence: TGTGCCAGCAGCGTACCTAGCGGGAGTTCAGATACGCAGTATTTT.